Below, one T cell receptor beta chain is given with its context. Its antigen is not identified. The CDR3 spans 15 residues. Germline assignment: CDR1 SGHRS and CDR2 YFSETQ. V lost 4 bases, J lost 4 bases, and 15 bases lay in between. TCRdb's table, derived via immunoSEQ multiplex PCR, lists solely in-frame clones and lacks some. Among roughly 380,000 clones listed, around 83% were seen once. This sample stems from a study of Ad26.COV2.S vaccination and SARS-CoV-2 variants. Study background: In the COV1001 trial, the donor was in the Ad26.COV2.S arm. Ad26.COV2.S was injected intramuscularly once or twice, 56 days apart. Study-level findings and limits: Analyses of TCR breadth and depth may have underestimated total T cell responses.

The treatment is: some 19 received Ad26.COV2.S at low or high dose, single or two shots; 5 received placebo; per-sample allocation not given. Following the first vaccine or placebo injection, samples were taken on day 63. Expressing Wuhan-strain SARS-CoV-2 spike, an Ad26 vector served as the vaccine. The sequence was obtained from a person aged 18-65 years who received the Ad26.COV2.S COVID-19 vaccine or a placebo. Sequenced material: peripheral blood, taken in a trial of Ad26.COV2.S vaccine versus placebo. V usage is TRBV5-1 and J usage is TRBJ2-1; TRBD1 might be the D (6 bases). The CDR3 spells CASSLDRPDYNEQFF. CDR3 DNA: TGCGCCAGCAGCCTAGACAGGCCCGATTACAATGAGCAGTTCTTC.